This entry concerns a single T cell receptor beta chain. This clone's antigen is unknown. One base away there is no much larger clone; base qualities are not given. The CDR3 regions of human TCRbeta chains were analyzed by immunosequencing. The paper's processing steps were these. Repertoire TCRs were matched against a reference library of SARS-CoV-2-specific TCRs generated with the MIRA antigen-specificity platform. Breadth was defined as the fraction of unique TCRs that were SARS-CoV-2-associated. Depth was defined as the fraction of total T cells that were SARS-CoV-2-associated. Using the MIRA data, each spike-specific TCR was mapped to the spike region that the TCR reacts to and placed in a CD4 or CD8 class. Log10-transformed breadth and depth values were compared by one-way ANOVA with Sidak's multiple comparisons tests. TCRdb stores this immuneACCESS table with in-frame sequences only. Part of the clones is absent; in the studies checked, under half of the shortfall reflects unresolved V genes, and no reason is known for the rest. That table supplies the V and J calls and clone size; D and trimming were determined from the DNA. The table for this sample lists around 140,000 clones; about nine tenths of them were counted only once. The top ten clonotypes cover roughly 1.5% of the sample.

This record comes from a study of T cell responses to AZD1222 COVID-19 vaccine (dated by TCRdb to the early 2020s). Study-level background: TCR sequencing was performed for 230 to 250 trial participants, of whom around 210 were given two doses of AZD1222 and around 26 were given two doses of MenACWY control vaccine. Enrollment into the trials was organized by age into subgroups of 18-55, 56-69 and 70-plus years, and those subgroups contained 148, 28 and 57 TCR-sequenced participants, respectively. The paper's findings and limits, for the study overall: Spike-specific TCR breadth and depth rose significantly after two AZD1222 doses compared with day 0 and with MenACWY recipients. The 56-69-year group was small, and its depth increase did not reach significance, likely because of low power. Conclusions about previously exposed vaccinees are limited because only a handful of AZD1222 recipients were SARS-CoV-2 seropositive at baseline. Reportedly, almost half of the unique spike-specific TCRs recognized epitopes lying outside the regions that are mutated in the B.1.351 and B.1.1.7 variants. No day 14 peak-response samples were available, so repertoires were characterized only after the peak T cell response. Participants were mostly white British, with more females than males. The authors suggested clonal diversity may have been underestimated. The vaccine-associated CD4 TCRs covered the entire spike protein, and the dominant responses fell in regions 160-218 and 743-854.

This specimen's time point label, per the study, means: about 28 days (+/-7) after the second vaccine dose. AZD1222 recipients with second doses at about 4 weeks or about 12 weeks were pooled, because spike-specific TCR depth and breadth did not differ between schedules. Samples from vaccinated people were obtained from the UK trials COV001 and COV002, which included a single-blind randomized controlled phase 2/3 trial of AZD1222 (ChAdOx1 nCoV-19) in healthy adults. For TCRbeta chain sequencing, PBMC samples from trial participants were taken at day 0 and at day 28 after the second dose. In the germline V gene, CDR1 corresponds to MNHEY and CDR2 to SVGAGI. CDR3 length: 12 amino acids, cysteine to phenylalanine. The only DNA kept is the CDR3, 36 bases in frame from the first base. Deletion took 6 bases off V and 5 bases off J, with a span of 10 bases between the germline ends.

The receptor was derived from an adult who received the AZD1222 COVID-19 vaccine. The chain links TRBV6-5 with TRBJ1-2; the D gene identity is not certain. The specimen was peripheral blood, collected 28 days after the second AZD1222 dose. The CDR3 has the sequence CASRKDEYGYTF. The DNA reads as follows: TGTGCCAGCAGGAAGGACGAGTATGGCTACACCTTC.